This T cell receptor beta chain stems from a study of blood T cell repertoires in COVID-19. Unmatched junction bases numbered 8, after V lost 4 bases and J lost 9 bases. Germline V gene data show CDR1 as SNHLY and CDR2 as FYNNEI. The CDR3 length is 13 residues. Patients at the Seattle site were enrolled during active infection and followed longitudinally. Original data processing: Amplification from reference gene primers served as the basis for estimated nucleated cell counts. Profiling relied on immunoSEQ multiplex PCR, and the TCRdb table lists in-frame clones only, not all of them. The V and J calls and clone size are taken from that table; D and trimming were inferred from the DNA. The data contain some 360,000 clones, 87% of them seen just once; the ten biggest clones take up about 2.3%.

Sequencing was done on a sample of peripheral blood. V usage is TRBV2 and J usage is TRBJ2-5; TRBD2 agrees at 7 bases. The clonotype comes from a woman in her sixties or seventies with COVID-19, enrolled during active disease. The CDR3 nucleotides read TGTGCCAGCAGTGCCTCAGGAGGGAGGGCCCAGTACTTC. Encoded protein: CASSASGGRAQYF.